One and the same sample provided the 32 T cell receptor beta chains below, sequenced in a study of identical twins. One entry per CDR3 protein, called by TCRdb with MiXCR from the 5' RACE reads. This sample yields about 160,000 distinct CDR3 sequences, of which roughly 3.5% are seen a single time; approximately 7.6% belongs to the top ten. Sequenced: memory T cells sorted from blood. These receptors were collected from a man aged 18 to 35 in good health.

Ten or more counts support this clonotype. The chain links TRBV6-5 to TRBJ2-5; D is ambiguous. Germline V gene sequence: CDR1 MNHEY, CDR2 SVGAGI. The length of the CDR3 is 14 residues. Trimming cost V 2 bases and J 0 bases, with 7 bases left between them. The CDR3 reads CASSYALYQETQYF. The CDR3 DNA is TGTGCCAGCAGTTACGCCCTGTACCAAGAGACCCAGTACTTC.

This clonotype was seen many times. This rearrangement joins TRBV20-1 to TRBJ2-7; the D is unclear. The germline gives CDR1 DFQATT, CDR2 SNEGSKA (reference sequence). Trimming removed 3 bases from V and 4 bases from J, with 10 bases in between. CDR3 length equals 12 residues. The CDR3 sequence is CSARVTSYEQYF. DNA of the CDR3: TGCAGTGCTAGGGTTACTTCATACGAGCAGTACTTC.

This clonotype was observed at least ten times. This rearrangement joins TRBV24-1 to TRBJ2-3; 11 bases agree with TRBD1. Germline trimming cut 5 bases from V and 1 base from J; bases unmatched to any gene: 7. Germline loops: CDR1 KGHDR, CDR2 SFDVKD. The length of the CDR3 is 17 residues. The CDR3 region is CATSGFPGQGGTDTQYF. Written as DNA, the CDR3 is TGTGCCACCAGTGGCTTTCCGGGACAGGGGGGCACAGATACGCAGTATTTT.

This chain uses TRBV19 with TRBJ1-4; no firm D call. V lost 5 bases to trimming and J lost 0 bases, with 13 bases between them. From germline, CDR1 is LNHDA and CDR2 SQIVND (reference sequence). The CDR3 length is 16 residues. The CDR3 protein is CASSWTKVATNEKLFF. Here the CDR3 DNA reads TGTGCCAGTAGTTGGACGAAAGTTGCAACTAATGAAAAACTGTTTTTT.

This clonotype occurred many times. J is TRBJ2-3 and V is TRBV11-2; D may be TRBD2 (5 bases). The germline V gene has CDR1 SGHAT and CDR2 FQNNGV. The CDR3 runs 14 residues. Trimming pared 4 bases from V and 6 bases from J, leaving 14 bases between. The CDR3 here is CASSYLLGSDTQYF. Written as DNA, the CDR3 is TGTGCCAGCAGCTACCTGTTAGGGAGTGATACGCAGTATTTT.

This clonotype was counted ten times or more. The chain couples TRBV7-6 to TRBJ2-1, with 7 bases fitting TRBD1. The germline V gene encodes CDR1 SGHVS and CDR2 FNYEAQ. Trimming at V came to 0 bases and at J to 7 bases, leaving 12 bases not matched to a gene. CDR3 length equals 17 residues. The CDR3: CASSLARQGPLRNEQFF. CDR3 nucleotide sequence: TGTGCCAGCAGCTTAGCCCGACAGGGTCCCCTAAGAAATGAGCAGTTCTTC.

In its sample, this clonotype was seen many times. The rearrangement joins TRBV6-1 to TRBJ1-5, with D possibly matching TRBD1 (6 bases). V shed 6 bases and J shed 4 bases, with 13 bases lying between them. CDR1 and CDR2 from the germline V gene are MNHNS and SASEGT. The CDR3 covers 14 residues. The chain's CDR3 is CASRIGGRNQPQHF. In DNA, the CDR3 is TGTGCCAGCAGAATCGGGGGGCGGAATCAGCCCCAGCATTTT.

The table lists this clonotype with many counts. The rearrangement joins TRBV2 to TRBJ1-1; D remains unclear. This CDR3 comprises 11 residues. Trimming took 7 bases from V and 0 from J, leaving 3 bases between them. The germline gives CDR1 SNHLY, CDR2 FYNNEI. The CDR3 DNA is TGTGCCAGCACTATGAACACTGAAGCTTTCTTT. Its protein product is CASTMNTEAFF.

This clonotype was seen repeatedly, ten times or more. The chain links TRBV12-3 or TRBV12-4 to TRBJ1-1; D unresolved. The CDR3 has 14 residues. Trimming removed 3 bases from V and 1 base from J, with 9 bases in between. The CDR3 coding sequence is TGTGCCAGCAGTTTTGGTCAGCCGAACACTGAAGCTTTCTTT. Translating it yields CASSFGQPNTEAFF.

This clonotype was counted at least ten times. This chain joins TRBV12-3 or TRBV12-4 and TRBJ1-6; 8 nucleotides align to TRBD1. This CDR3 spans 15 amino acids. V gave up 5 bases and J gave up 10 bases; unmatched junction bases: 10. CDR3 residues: CASSPPGTGRSPLHF. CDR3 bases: TGTGCCAGCAGTCCGCCAGGGACAGGTCGGTCACCCCTCCACTTT.

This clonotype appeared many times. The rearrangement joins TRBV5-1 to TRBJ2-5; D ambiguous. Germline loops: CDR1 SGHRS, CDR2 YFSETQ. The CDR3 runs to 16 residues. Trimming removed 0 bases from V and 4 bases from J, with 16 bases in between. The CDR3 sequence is CASSLARRWIPETQYF. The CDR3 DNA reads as TGCGCCAGCAGCTTGGCCCGAAGATGGATTCCAGAGACCCAGTACTTC.

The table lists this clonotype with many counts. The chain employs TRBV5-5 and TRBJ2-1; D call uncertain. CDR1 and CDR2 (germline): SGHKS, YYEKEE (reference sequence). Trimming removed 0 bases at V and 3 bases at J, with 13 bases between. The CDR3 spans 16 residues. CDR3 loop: CASSLGDSTFYNEQFF. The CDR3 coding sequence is TGTGCCAGCAGCTTGGGTGACTCCACCTTCTACAATGAGCAGTTCTTC.

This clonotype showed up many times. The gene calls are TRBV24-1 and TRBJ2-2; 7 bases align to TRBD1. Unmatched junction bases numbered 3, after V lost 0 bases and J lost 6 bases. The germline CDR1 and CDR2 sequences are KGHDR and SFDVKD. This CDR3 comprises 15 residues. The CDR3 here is CATSDLWGTAGELFF. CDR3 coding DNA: TGTGCCACCAGTGATTTGTGGGGGACAGCCGGGGAGCTGTTTTTT.

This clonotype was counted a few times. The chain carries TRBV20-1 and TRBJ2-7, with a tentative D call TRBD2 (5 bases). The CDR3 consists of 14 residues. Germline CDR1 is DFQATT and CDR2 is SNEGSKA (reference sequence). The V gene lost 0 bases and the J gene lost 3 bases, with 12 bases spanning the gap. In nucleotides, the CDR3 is TGCAGTGCTAGAGATTGGAGGAAGAACTACGAGCAGTACTTC. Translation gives CSARDWRKNYEQYF.

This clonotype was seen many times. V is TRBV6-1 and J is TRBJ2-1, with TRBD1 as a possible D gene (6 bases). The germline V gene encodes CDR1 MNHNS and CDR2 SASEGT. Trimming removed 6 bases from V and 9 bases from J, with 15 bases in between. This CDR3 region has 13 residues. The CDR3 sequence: CASRKDSWGEQFF. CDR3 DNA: TGTGCCAGCAGGAAGGACAGTTGGGGTGAGCAGTTCTTC.

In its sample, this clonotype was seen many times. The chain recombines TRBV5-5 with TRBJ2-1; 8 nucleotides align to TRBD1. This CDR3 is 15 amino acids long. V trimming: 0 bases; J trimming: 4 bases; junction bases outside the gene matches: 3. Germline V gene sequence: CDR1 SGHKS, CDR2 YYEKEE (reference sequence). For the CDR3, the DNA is TGTGCCAGCAGCTTGGAGGGACAGGAGTACAATGAGCAGTTCTTC. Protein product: CASSLEGQEYNEQFF.

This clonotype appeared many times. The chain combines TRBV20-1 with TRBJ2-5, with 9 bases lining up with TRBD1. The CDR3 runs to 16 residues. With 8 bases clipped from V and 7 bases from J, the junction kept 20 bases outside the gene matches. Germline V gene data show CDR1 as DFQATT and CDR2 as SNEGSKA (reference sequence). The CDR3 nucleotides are TGCAGTACGCATCCAAGCGGGACAGGGAGTTTCGGGACCCAGTACTTC. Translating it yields CSTHPSGTGSFGTQYF.

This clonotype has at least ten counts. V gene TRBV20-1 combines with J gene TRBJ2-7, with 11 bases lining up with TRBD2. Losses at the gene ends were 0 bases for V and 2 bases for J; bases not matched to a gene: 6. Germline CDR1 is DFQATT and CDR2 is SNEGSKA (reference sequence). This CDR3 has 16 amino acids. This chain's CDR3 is CSARDVLAGVPYEQYF. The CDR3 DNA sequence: TGCAGTGCTAGAGATGTACTAGCGGGAGTACCCTACGAGCAGTACTTC.

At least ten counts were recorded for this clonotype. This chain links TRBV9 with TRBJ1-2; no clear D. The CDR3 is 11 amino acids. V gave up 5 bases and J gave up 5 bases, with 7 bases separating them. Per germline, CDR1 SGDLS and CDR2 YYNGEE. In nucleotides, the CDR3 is TGTGCCAGCAGTGTTGGGTATGGCTACACCTTC. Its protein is CASSVGYGYTF.

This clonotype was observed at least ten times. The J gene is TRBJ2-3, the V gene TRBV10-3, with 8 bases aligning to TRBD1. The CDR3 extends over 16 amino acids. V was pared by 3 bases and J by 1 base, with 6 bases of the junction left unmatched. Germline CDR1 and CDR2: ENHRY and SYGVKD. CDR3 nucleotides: TGTGCCATCAGTGAAGGGGAGACAGGGGGCACAGATACGCAGTATTTT. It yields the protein CAISEGETGGTDTQYF.

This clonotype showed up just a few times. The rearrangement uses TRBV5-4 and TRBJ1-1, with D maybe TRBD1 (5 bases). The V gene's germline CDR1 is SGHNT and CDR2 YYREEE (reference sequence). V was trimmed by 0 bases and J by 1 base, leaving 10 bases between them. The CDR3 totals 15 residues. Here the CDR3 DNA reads TGTGCCAGCAGCTTGGCCTTACAGGCGAACACTGAAGCTTTCTTT. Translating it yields CASSLALQANTEAFF. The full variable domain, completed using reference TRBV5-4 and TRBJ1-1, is ETGVTQSPTHLIKTRGQQVTLRCSSQSGHNTVSWYQQALGQGPQFIFQYYREEENGRGNFPPRFSGLQFPNYSSELNVNALELDDSALYLCASSLALQANTEAFFGQGTRLTVV.

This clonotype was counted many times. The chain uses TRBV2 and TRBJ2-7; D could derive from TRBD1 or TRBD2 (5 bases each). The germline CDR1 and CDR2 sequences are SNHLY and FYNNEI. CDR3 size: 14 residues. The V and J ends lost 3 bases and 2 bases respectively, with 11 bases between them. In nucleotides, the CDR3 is TGTGCCAGCAGTGAGGGGGACCGAGCCTACGAGCAGTACTTC. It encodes CASSEGDRAYEQYF.

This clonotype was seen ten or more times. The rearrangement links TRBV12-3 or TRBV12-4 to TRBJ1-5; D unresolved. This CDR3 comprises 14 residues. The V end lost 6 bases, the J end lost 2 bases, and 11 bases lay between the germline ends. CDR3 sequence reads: CASSPSPGNQPQHF. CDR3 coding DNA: TGTGCCAGCAGCCCCAGCCCGGGCAATCAGCCCCAGCATTTT.

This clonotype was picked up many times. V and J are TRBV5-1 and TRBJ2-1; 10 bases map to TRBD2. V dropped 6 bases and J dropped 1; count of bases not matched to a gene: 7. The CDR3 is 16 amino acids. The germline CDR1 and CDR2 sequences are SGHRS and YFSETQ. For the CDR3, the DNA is TGCGCCAGCAACCCCGATAGCGGGAGGTCCTACAATGAGCAGTTCTTC. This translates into CASNPDSGRSYNEQFF.

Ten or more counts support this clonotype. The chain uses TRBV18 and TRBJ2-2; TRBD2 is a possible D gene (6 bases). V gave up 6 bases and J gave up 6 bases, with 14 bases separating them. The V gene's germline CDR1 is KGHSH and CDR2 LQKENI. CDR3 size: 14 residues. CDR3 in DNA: TGTGCCAGCTCCCAACGGGACTCCGCCGGGGAGCTGTTTTTT. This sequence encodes CASSQRDSAGELFF.

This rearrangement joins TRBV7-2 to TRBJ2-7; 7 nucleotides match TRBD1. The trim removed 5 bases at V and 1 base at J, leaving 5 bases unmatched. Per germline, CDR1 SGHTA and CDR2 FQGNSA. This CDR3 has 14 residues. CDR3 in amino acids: CASSRDRRSYEQYF. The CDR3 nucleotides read TGTGCCAGCAGCAGGGACAGAAGGTCCTACGAGCAGTACTTC.

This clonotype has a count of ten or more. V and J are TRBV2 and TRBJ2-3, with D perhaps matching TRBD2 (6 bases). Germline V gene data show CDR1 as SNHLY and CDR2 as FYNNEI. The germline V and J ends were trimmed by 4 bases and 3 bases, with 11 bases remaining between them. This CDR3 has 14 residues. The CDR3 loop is CASSAGTGTDTQYF. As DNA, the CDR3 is TGTGCCAGCAGTGCCGGGACTGGAACAGATACGCAGTATTTT.

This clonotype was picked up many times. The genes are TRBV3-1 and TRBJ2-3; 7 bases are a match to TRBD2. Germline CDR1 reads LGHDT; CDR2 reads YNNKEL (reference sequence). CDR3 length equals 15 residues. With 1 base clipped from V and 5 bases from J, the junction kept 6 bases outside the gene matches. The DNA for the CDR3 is TGTGCCAGCAGCCAAGGGGTCTCGGGGGGAGATACGCAGTATTTT. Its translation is CASSQGVSGGDTQYF.

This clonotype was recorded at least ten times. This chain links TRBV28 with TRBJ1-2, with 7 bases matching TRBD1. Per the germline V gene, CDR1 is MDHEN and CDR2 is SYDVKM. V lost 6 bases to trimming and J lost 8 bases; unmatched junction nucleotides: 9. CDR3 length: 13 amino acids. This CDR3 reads CASRNHQGDGYTF. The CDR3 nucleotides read TGTGCCAGCAGAAATCATCAGGGGGACGGCTACACCTTC.

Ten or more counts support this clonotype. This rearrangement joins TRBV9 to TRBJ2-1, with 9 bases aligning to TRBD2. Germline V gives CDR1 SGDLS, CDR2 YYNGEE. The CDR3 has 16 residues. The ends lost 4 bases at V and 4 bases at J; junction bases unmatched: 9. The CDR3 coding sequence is TGTGCCAGCAGCCCCCTGGGACTAGCAGCTTACAATGAGCAGTTCTTC. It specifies CASSPLGLAAYNEQFF.

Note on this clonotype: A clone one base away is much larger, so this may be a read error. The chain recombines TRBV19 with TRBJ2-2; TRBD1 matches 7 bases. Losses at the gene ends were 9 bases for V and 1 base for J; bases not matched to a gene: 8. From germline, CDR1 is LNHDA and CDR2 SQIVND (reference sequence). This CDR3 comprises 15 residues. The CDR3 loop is CARLMGQKNTGELFF. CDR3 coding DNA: TGTGCCAGGCTCATGGGACAGAAGAACACCGGGGAGCTGTTTTTT.

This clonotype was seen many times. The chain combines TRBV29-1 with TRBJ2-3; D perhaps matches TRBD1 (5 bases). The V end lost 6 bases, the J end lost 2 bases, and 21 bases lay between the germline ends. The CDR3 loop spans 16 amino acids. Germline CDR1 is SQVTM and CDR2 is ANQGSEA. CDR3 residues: CSVASPTGLITDTQYF. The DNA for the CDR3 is TGCAGCGTCGCCAGCCCCACAGGCCTCATCACAGATACGCAGTATTTT.